Listed below are T cell receptor beta chains from one sample, sequenced in a study of T-cell reconstitution after alpha-beta-depleted transplantation in children. TCRdb processed the PCR reads anew with MiXCR; each CDR3 protein has one entry. This table holds more than 45,000 distinct CDR3 sequences, around 50% found once. Sequences were derived from peripheral blood, sampled before TCRalphabeta/CD19-depleted stem cell transplant. The receptors derive from a boy under two years old with SCID, due to receive a stem cell transplant. Both conserved end residues are part of each CDR3.

cdr3_aa j_call v_call
CSVQGTGSYEQYF TRBJ2-7 TRBV29-1
CSARDLRGQGTDTQYF TRBJ2-3 TRBV20-1
CASSVGGHTDTQYF TRBJ2-3 TRBV6-4
CASSPGTELPDTQYF TRBJ2-3 TRBV27
CASTPNYMAGANTGELFF TRBJ2-2 TRBV12-3/TRBV12-4
CASRYNYEQYF TRBJ2-7 TRBV6-6
CASSPLMTSGETQYF TRBJ2-5 TRBV7-2
CAISESNREKSTDTQYF TRBJ2-3 TRBV10-3
CASSYSGGALTGANVLTF TRBJ2-6 TRBV6-5
CASSRVAGGYEQFF TRBJ2-1 TRBV3-1
CASSWQERETQYF TRBJ2-5 TRBV7-2
CASSPGGSYNEQFF TRBJ2-1 TRBV2
CASSQAPSSDTQYF TRBJ2-3 TRBV3-1
CASSEVGAFSYEQYF TRBJ2-7 TRBV10-2
CASSTDWNTEAFF TRBJ1-1 TRBV3-1
CASSLSRVGEQYF TRBJ2-7 TRBV27
CATSDRSGGANEQFF TRBJ2-1 TRBV24-1
CASSPTGTRYYEQYF TRBJ2-7 TRBV3-1
CATSREGEQYF TRBJ2-7 TRBV15
CASSLSTGANTEAFF TRBJ1-1 TRBV7-6
CASSLNVYTEAFF TRBJ1-1 TRBV5-8
CASSLGGAGANVLTF TRBJ2-6 TRBV12-3/TRBV12-4
CSAREGAIYEQYF TRBJ2-7 TRBV20-1
CASTLAPSEQYF TRBJ2-7 TRBV12-3/TRBV12-4
CASSVEGTYNEQFF TRBJ2-1 TRBV11-3
CASSGGPETGELYNEQFF TRBJ2-1 TRBV9
CASSLTAGPGEQYF TRBJ2-7 TRBV7-9
CSVVGILIDTQYF TRBJ2-3 TRBV29-1
CASSYTGSRWGGSPLHF TRBJ1-6 TRBV6-5
CASSGGGQGTNEQYF TRBJ2-7 TRBV7-2
CASSYREDQPQHF TRBJ1-5 TRBV6-5
CASSFWREYEQYF TRBJ2-7 TRBV28
CASSRTFDSGNTIYF TRBJ1-3 TRBV7-9
CASSRLFSENSPLHF TRBJ1-6 TRBV6-1
CASSLGDRGPLEDTQYF TRBJ2-3 TRBV7-9
CASSLEASGTGELFF TRBJ2-2 TRBV5-1
CASSPRAGGPGELFF TRBJ2-2 TRBV7-3
CASSLVPTGIYNEQFF TRBJ2-1 TRBV5-1
CASSDSGGTGELFF TRBJ2-2 TRBV6-4
CSAAIAGGPGDTQYF TRBJ2-3 TRBV20-1
CASSWKGNIYTEAFF TRBJ1-1 TRBV12-3/TRBV12-4
CSAVPGTGDTDTQYF TRBJ2-3 TRBV20-1
CASRFGDGANVLTF TRBJ2-6 TRBV2
CASSLSGSSYEQYF TRBJ2-7 TRBV12-3/TRBV12-4
CASSSRTGSYEQYF TRBJ2-7 TRBV7-9